This T cell receptor beta chain was documented in a study of vaccination and CD4 T cells after COVID-19. Study in general: Nasal swab PCR had detected SARS-CoV-2 in convalescent patients, about 10 mild and one severe.

Time point here: late sampling 161 to 241 days after vaccination in a few convalescent patients. Treatment defined: roughly 11-day PBMC culture with coronavirus spike peptide pools or control peptides (ViraFEST assay). Points on this clonotype: Its antigen is undetermined.

The study's findings and limits: The median number of SARS-CoV-2-reactive clonotypes increased from approximately 23 to 38, a change that did not reach significance.

Once obtained from cultured CD4+ T cells, the DNA was sequenced using the Oncomine TCR Beta short-read assay. TCRdb analysed the PCR reads with MiXCR anew, one entry per CDR3 protein. The table includes 20,000 to 25,000 distinct CDR3 sequences, about 35% detected once. There are 15 residues in the CDR3. V was clipped by 5 bases and J by 0 bases, with 15 bases between them. This TCR was recovered from a human donor who had recovered from COVID-19. The chain has TRBV5-3 and TRBJ2-7; D is uncertain. TRBV5-3 has ORF status, its function being uncertain. Sequenced material: CD4+ T cells from blood, cultured in vitro, taken about 7 months after SARS-CoV-2 vaccination. The CDR3 region is CARRPTSPSSYEQYF. The DNA of the CDR3 is TGTGCCAGAAGACCCACTTCACCCAGCTCCTACGAGCAGTACTTC.